The clone carrying this T cell receptor (beta chain) occurred a few times. The antigen remains unidentified. Time point given: pre-sensitization, week 0. Treatment denoted: therapeutic diphenylcyclopropenone sensitization with weekly scalp DPC. The authors' total RNA extraction used unfractionated whole blood. These data are taken from a study of human T cells and chemical hapten exposure. Study observations and caveats: Alopecia in the donors means their immune response may deviate from healthy people's.

The germline gives CDR1 SGHRS, CDR2 YFSETQ. The ends were cut back, 1 base at V and 0 bases at J, with 14 bases in the middle. CDR3 length equals 18 residues. The library tagged each cDNA molecule with unique molecular identifiers. TCRdb called the RACE reads again in MiXCR, with one record for every CDR3 protein. The sample records approximately 370,000 distinct CDR3 sequences, 4.5% to 5.5% being singletons. The sample here was whole blood, taken in connection with sensitization to the hapten diphenylcyclopropenone (DPC). This TCR was recovered from a woman aged 18-30 years with alopecia areata. Some clones in this sample may be carry-over from other donors' samples. The chain has TRBV5-1 and TRBJ1-6; no clear D gene. The CDR3 reads CASSLNGVLSSYNSPLHF. As DNA, the CDR3 is TGCGCCAGCAGCTTGAACGGCGTACTATCCTCCTATAATTCACCCCTCCACTTT.